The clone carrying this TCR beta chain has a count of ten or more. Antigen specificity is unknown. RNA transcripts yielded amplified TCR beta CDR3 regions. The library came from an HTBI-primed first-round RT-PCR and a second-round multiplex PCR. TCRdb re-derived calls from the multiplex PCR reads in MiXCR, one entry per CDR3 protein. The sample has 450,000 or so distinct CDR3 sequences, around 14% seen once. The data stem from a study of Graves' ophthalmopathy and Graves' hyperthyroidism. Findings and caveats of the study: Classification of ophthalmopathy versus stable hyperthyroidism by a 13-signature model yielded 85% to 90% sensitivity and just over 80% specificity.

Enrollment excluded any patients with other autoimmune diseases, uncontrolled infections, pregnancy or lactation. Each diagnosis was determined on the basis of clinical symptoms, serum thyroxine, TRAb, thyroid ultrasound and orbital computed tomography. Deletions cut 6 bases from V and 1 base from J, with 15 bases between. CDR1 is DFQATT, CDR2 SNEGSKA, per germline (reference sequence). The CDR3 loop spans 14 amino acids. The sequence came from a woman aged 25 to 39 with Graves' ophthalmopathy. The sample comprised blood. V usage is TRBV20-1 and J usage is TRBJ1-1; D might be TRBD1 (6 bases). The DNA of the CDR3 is TGCAGTGCAGTGGACAGTTTATGGAACACTGAAGCTTTCTTT. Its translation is CSAVDSLWNTEAFF.